These T cell receptor beta chains were read from a single sample in a study of blood T cell repertoires in COVID-19. Measured with immunoSEQ multiplex PCR; TCRdb has only the in-frame clones, and not every one. In the table there are about 94,000 clones, roughly 80% of which are singletons. Sequenced sample: peripheral blood. These receptors all stem from a human donor in a cohort sampled during active COVID-19. Each CDR3 is given with its conserved first and last residue. Each record gives: J gene, clone size, V gene, D gene, CDR3 DNA, CDR3 protein. The D gene is left open where the match is weak. The size field is filled for only some rows; it gives once, few, many or a size class.

>TRBJ1-4|NA|TRBV7-9|TRBD1
TGTGCCAGCAGCGTGGACAGGGGAAGGAATGAAAAACTGTTTTTT
CASSVDRGRNEKLFF
>TRBJ2-2|NA|TRBV18|TRBD1
TGTGCCAGCTCACGACAGACAGGGGGCAACACCGGGGAGCTGTTTTTT
CASSRQTGGNTGELFF
>TRBJ2-1|NA|TRBV12-2|NA
TGTGCAAGTCGCTTAGCCATTTGGGGGGGAGGCGGGAGGAACGACAATGAGCAGTTCTTC
CASRLAIWGGGGRNDNEQFF
>TRBJ2-3|NA|TRBV4-1|TRBD2
TGCGCCAGCAGCCTCCGACTAGCCTCAGATACGCAGTATTTT
CASSLRLASDTQYF
>TRBJ2-7|NA|TRBV5-1|TRBD1
TGCGCCAGCAGCTTGGGGACAGGGACATACGAGCAGTACTTC
CASSLGTGTYEQYF
>TRBJ1-6|few|TRBV5-1|NA
TGCGCCAGCAGCTTGTCAGGGGAGGGGTCACCCCTCCACTTT
CASSLSGEGSPLHF
>TRBJ2-7|NA|TRBV5-4|NA
TGTGCCAGCAGAGGAACAGGGTCCGACGAGCAGTACTTC
CASRGTGSDEQYF
>TRBJ2-7|NA|TRBV5-6|TRBD1
TGTGCCAGCAGCTATGCGGGACAGGGGAGTGAGCAGTACTTC
CASSYAGQGSEQYF
>TRBJ1-2|NA|TRBV29-1|TRBD1
TGCAGCGTCTTCGACAGGGAAGGCTACACCTTC
CSVFDREGYTF
>TRBJ1-4|NA|TRBV2|NA
TGTGCCAGCATACGGGATGAAAAACTGTTTTTT
CASIRDEKLFF
>TRBJ2-7|NA|TRBV9|NA
TGTGCCAGCAGCCCATCTGCGGGACGATCCTACGAGCAGTACTTC
CASSPSAGRSYEQYF